This T cell receptor beta chain appears in the sequencing data of a study of T-cell reconstitution after alpha-beta-depleted transplantation in children. Unique molecular identifiers were incorporated during preparation of the TCRbeta library. TCRdb reprocessed the PCR reads with MiXCR, giving one entry per CDR3 protein. This sample has some 590,000 distinct CDR3 sequences, with roughly 10% found just once. CDR3 length: 13 residues. Germline V gene lookup returns CDR1 MNHNY and CDR2 SVGAGI (reference sequence). Trimming removed 7 bases from V and 8 bases from J; junction bases left unmatched: 3. This clonotype came up many times.

The source material was PBMCs from the stem cell graft donor, sampled from the stem cell graft. This chain joins TRBV6-6 and TRBJ2-1; 12 positions agree with TRBD2. The receptor was isolated from a human donor who donated a stem cell graft to a child with acute myeloid leukemia. The CDR3 is CASKTSGSDEQFF. DNA for the CDR3: TGTGCCAGCAAGACTAGCGGGAGCGATGAGCAGTTCTTC.